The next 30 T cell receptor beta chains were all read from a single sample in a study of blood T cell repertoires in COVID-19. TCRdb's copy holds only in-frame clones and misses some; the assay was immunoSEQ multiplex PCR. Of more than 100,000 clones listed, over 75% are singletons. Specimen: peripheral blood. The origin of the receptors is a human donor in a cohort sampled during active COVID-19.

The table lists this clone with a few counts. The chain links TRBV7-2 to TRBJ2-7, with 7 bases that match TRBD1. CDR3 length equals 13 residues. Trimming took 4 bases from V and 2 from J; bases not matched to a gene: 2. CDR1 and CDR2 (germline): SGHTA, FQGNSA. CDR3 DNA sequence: TGTGCCAGCAGCTCGACAGGGCCCTACGAGCAGTACTTC. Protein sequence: CASSSTGPYEQYF.

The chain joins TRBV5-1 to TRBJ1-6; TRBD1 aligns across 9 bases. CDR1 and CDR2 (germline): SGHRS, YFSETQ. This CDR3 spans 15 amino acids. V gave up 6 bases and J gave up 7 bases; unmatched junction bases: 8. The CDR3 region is CASTPGQGKNSPLHF. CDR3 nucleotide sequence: TGCGCCAGCACCCCGGGACAGGGAAAGAATTCACCCCTCCACTTT. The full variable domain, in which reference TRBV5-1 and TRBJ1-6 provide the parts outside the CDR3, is KAGVTQTPRYLIKTRGQQVTLSCSPISGHRSVSWYQQTPGQGLQFLFEYFSETQRNKGNFPGRFSGRQFSNSRSEMNVSTLELGDSALYLCASTPGQGKNSPLHFGNGTRLTVT.

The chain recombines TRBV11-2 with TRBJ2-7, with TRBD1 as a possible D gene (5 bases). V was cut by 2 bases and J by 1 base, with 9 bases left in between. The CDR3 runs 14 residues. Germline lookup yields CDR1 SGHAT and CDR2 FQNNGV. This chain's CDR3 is CASSLQGSSYEQYF. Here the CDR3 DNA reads TGTGCCAGCAGCTTACAGGGCTCATCCTACGAGCAGTACTTC.

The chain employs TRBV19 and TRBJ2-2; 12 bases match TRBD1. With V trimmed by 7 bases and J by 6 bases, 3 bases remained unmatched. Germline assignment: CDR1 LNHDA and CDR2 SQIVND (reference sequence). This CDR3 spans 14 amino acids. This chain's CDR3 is CASNWDRGPGELFF. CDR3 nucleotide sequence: TGTGCCAGTAACTGGGACAGGGGGCCCGGGGAGCTGTTTTTT.

CDR3 sequence (DNA): TGTGCCAGCAGCCCCGCGGTTCTGAACCAAGAGACCCAGTACTTC. It specifies CASSPAVLNQETQYF. The chain carries TRBV7-9 and TRBJ2-5; D is ambiguous. CDR3 length: 15 amino acids. Trimming stripped 5 bases from V and 0 bases from J, with 13 bases between. CDR1 is SEHNR, CDR2 FQNEAQ, per germline (reference sequence).

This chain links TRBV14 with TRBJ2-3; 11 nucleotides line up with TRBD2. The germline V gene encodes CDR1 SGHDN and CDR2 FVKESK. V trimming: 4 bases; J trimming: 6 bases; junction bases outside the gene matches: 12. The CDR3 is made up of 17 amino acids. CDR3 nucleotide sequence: TGTGCCAGCAGCCTGGACCCTTCGACTAGCGGGACTGATACGCAGTATTTT. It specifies CASSLDPSTSGTDTQYF.

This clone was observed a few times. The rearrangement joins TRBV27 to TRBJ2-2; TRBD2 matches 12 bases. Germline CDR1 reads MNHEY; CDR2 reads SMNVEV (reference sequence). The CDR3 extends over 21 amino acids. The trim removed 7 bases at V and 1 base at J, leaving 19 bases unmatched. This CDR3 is CASTSSSLAGGQVRNTGELFF. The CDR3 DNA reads TGTGCCAGCACCTCCTCCTCCCTAGCGGGAGGGCAAGTACGGAACACCGGGGAGCTGTTTTTT.

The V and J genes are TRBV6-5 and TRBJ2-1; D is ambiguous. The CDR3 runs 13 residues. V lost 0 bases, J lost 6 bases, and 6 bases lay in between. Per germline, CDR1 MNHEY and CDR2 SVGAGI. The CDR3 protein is CASSYSRSNEQFF. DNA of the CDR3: TGTGCCAGCAGTTACTCGAGGTCCAATGAGCAGTTCTTC.

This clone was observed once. The CDR3 DNA sequence: TGTGCCAGCAGTTCGCAGGGGCAGTTTGGAAACACCATATATTTT. Protein: CASSSQGQFGNTIYF. The rearrangement links TRBV6-5 to TRBJ1-3; D might be TRBD1 (6 bases). Germline V CDR1 and CDR2: MNHEY, SVGAGI. The CDR3 consists of 15 residues. The V and J ends lost 4 bases and 3 bases respectively, with 13 bases between them.

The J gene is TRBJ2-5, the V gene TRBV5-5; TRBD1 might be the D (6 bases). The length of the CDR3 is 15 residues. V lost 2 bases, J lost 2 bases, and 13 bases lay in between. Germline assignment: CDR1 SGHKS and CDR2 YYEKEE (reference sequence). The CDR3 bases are TGTGCCAGCAGCTTTCTCCCAGGGGTACAAGAGACCCAGTACTTC. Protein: CASSFLPGVQETQYF.

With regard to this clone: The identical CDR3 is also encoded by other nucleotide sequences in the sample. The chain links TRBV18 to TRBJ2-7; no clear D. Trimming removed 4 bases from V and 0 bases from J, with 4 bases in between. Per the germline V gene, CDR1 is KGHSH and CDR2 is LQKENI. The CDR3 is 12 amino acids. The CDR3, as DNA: TGTGCCAGCTCACGAGACTCCTACGAGCAGTACTTC. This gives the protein CASSRDSYEQYF. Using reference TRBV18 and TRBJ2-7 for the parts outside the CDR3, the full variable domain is NAGVMQNPRHLVRRRGQEARLRCSPMKGHSHVYWYRQLPEEGLKFMVYLQKENIIDESGMPKERFSAEFPKEGPSILRIQQVVRGDSAAYFCASSRDSYEQYFGPGTRLTVT.

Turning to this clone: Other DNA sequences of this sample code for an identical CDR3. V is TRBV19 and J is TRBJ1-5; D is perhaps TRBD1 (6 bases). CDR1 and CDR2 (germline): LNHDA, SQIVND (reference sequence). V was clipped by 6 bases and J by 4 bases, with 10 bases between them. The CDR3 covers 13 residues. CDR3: CASRDRSNQPQHF. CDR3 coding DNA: TGTGCCAGTAGAGACAGGTCGAATCAGCCCCAGCATTTT.

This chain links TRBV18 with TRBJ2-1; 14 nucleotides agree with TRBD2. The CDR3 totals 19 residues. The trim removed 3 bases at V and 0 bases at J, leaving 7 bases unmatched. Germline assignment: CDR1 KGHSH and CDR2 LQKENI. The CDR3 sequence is CASSPGGLAGEISYNEQFF. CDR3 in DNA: TGTGCCAGCTCACCCGGGGGACTAGCGGGGGAGATCTCCTACAATGAGCAGTTCTTC.

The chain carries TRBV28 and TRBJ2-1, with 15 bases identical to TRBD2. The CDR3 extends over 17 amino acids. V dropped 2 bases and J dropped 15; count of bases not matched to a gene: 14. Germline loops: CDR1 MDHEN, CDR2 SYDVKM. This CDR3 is CASSLGAGLAGGPSRFF. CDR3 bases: TGTGCCAGCAGTTTAGGCGCTGGACTAGCGGGAGGGCCTAGTCGGTTCTTC.

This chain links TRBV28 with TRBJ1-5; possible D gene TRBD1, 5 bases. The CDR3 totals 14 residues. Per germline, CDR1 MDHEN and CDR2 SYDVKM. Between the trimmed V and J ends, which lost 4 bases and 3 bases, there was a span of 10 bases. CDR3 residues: CASSSSRVNQPQHF. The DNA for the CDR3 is TGTGCCAGCAGTTCCTCCAGGGTCAATCAGCCCCAGCATTTT.

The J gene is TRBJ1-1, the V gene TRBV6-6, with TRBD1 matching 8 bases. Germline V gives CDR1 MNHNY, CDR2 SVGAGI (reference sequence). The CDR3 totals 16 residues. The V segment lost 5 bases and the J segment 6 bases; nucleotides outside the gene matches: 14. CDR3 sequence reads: CASSTGGQGFLSEAFF. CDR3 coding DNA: TGTGCCAGCAGTACCGGAGGACAGGGTTTCTTGTCTGAAGCTTTCTTT.

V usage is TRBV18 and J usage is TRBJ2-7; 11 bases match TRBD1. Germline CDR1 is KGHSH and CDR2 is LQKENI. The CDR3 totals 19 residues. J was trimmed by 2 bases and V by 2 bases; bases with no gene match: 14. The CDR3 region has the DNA TGTGCCAGCTCACCATCAGGGACAGGGGGTTTGTCAGGGCCCTACGAGCAGTACTTC. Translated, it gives CASSPSGTGGLSGPYEQYF.

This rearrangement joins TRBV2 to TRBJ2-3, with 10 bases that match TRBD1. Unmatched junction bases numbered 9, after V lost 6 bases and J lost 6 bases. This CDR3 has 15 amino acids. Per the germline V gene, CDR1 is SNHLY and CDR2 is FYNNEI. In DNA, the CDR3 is TGTGCCAGCAGCCGGGACAGGGGCGATTTGGATACGCAGTATTTT. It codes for CASSRDRGDLDTQYF.

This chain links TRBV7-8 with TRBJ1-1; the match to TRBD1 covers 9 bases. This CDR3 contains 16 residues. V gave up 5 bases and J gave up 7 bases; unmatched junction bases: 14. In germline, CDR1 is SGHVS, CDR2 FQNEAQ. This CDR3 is CASSPSRDRARNEAFF. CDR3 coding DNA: TGTGCCAGCAGCCCGTCCCGGGACAGGGCTCGGAATGAAGCTTTCTTT.

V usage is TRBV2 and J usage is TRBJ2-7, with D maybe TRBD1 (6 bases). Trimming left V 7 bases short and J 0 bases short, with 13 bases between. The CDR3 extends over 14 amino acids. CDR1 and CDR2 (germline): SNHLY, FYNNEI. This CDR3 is CASNPDSFSYEQYF. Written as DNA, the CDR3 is TGTGCCAGCAACCCGGACAGCTTCTCCTACGAGCAGTACTTC.

The CDR3 reads CASSADGTYEQYF. The CDR3 DNA follows: TGTGCCAGCAGCGCGGACGGGACCTACGAGCAGTACTTC. This chain joins TRBV9 and TRBJ2-7; maybe TRBD2 (5 bases). The CDR3 totals 13 residues. V was trimmed by 3 bases and J by 2 bases, leaving 9 bases between them. Germline V gene lookup returns CDR1 SGDLS and CDR2 YYNGEE.

The CDR3 region is CASSQGVPTIYF. DNA for the CDR3: TGTGCCAGCAGTCAAGGGGTCCCGACCATATATTTT. V usage is TRBV5-8 and J usage is TRBJ1-3; weak D call: TRBD1 (5 bases). V gave up 5 bases and J gave up 10 bases, with 13 bases separating them. CDR1 SGHTS and CDR2 YDEGEE come from the germline V gene. CDR3 size: 12 residues.

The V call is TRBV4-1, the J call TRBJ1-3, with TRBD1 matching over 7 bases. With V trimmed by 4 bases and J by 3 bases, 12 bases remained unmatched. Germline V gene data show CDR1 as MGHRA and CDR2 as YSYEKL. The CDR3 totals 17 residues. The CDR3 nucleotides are TGCGCCAGCAGCCGAAACAGGGACAGCTACAATGGAAACACCATATATTTT. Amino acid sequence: CASSRNRDSYNGNTIYF.

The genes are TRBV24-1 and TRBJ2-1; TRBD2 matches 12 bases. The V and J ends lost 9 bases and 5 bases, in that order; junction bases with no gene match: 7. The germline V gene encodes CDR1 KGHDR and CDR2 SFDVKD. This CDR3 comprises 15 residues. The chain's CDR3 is CATGGTSGRDNEQFF. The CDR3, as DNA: TGTGCCACCGGCGGGACTAGCGGGCGCGACAATGAGCAGTTCTTC.

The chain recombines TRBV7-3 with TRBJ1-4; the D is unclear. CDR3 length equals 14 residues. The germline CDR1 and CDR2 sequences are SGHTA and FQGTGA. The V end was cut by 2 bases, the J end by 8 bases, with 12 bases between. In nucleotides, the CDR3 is TGTGCCAGCAGCTTACGGGTCCTTAGGGAAAAACTGTTTTTT. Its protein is CASSLRVLREKLFF.

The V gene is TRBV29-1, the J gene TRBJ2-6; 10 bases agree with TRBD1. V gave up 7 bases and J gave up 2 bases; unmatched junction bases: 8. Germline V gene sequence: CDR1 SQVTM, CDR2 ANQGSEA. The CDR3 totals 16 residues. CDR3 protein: CSATSDRGAGANVLTF. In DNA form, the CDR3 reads TGCAGCGCTACATCGGACAGGGGGGCTGGGGCCAACGTCCTGACTTTC.

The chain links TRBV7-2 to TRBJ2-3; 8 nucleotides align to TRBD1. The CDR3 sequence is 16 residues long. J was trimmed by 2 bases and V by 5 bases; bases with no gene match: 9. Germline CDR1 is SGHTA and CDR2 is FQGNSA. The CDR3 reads CASSGRGLQITDTQYF. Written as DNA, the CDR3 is TGTGCCAGCAGCGGCAGGGGGCTCCAAATCACAGATACGCAGTATTTT.

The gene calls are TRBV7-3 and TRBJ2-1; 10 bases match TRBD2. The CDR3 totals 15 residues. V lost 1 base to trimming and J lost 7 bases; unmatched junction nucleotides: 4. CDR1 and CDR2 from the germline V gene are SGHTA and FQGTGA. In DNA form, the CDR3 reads TGTGCCAGCAGCTTAAACCCTAGCGGGAGAAATGAGCAGTTCTTC. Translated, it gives CASSLNPSGRNEQFF.

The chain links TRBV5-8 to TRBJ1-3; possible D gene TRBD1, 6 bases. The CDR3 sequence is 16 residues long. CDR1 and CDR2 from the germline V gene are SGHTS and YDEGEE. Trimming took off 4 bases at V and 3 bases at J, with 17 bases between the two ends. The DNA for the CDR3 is TGTGCCAGCAGCCGGGAACAGGGTTTTCGTGGAAACACCATATATTTT. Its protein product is CASSREQGFRGNTIYF.

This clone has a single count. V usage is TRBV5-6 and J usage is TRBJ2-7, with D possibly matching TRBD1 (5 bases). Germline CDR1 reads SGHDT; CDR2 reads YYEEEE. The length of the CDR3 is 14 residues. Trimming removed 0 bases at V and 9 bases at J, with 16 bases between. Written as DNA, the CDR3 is TGTGCCAGCAGCTTGGGGGGCCCCGGGCGTGGGCAGTACTTC. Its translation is CASSLGGPGRGQYF.